These T cell receptor beta chains were read from a single sample in a study of blood T cell repertoires in COVID-19. Assay: immunoSEQ multiplex PCR; the TCRdb copy retains only in-frame clones and omits some. In the table there are about 210,000 clones, approximately 85% of which are singletons. The specimen sequenced was peripheral blood. These receptors all come from a man aged 45-65 years with COVID-19, enrolled during active disease. Each CDR3 is given with its conserved first and last residue. D genes are given only for firm matches. Rows give clone size only sometimes, using once, few, many, or a class for an expanded clone.

clone_size j_call v_call d_call cdr3_nt cdr3_aa
few TRBJ1-2 TRBV7-2 NA TGTGCCAGCAGCCACCAATCGGTGGACAGTACCTATGGCTACACCTTC CASSHQSVDSTYGYTF
NA TRBJ2-3 TRBV27 NA TGTGCCAGCAGTTTGGGACTGGGATGGGATACGCAGTATTTT CASSLGLGWDTQYF
NA TRBJ1-2 TRBV7-9 NA TGTGCCAGCAGCTTGACAGAAAGCTATGGCTACACCTTC CASSLTESYGYTF
few TRBJ1-6 TRBV7-2 NA TGTGCCAGCAGCATTACAGGGAGCTCCTATAATTCACCCCTCCACTTT CASSITGSSYNSPLHF
NA TRBJ2-2 TRBV10-3 NA TGTGCCATCAGTGAAAGGGGGACCGGGGAGCTGTTTTTT CAISERGTGELFF
once TRBJ2-3 TRBV4-2 TRBD2 TGTGCCAGCAGCCCGAAGGGACTAGCCCTCGGAGATACGCAGTATTTT CASSPKGLALGDTQYF
NA TRBJ2-5 TRBV5-1 NA TGCGCCAGCAGCTTGGGGCCCTCCGGGGAGACCCAGTACTTC CASSLGPSGETQYF
NA TRBJ2-7 TRBV6-5 NA TGTGCCAGCAGTTACTCGCTACCTCCCCACGAGCAGTACTTC CASSYSLPPHEQYF
NA TRBJ2-5 TRBV9 TRBD2 TGTGCCAGCAGCTCGAGGACTAGCCAGACCGGGGCGGTCCAGTACTTC CASSSRTSQTGAVQYF
few TRBJ1-1 TRBV3-1/TRBV3-2 NA TGTGCCAGCAGCCCCCCCCCGGGAGAGATGAACACTGAAGCTTTCTTT CASSPPPGEMNTEAFF
NA TRBJ1-4 TRBV30 TRBD1 TGTGCCTGGAGTGTAAAGCCGGGACAGGGGATAACTAATGAAAAACTGTTTTTT CAWSVKPGQGITNEKLFF
NA TRBJ1-3 TRBV5-4 TRBD1 TGTGCCAGCAGTTTACAGGGGGCGCCCGGAAACACCATATATTTT CASSLQGAPGNTIYF
NA TRBJ2-3 TRBV7-8 TRBD2 TGTGCCAGCAGCTTAGCGCTAGCGGGCACAGATACGCAGTATTTT CASSLALAGTDTQYF
NA TRBJ1-1 TRBV28 TRBD1 TGTGCCAGCAGTTATTCAGGGGGCGCGGACACTGAAGCTTTCTTT CASSYSGGADTEAFF
NA TRBJ1-2 TRBV14 TRBD1 TGTGCCAGCAGCCAAGTCGTGGTTGGGACAGGGAGGGATGGCTACACCTTC CASSQVVVGTGRDGYTF
NA TRBJ2-4 TRBV3-1/TRBV3-2 TRBD2 TGTGCCAGCAGCCACCTAGCGGGGGGGCGTAGTGCTAAAAACATTCAGTACTTC CASSHLAGGRSAKNIQYF
NA TRBJ2-3 TRBV5-1 TRBD2 TGCGCCAGCAGCTTGGTGGCGGGAGTCGGCACAGATACGCAGTATTTT CASSLVAGVGTDTQYF
NA TRBJ2-7 TRBV6-2/TRBV6-3 TRBD1 TGTGCCAGCAGTCGAAGACAGGGAGTGGATTACGAGCAGTACTTC CASSRRQGVDYEQYF
NA TRBJ1-4 TRBV9 NA TGTGCCAGCAGCGATAGCGGTACAGTTGCAACTAATGAAAAACTGTTTTTT CASSDSGTVATNEKLFF
NA TRBJ2-5 TRBV19 TRBD2 TGTGCCAGTAGTCTCGCTAGCGGGGGGGAAGAGACCCAGTACTTC CASSLASGGEETQYF
NA TRBJ1-1 TRBV6-6 TRBD1 TGTGCCAGCAGTTACGGACAGGGCGCCTTGAACACTGAAGCTTTCTTT CASSYGQGALNTEAFF
NA TRBJ2-7 TRBV7-6 TRBD1 TGTGCCAGCAGCGTAGGACAGGGGGACTACGAGCAGTACTTC CASSVGQGDYEQYF
NA TRBJ2-3 TRBV6-2/TRBV6-3 NA TGTGCCAGCAGTTACTCGCCTACGAGGGGGTTTTGGTCAGATACGCAGTATTTT CASSYSPTRGFWSDTQYF
once TRBJ1-5 TRBV2 NA TGTGCCAGCAGTGATGGCCTTATTAGCAATCAGCCCCAGCATTTT CASSDGLISNQPQHF
NA TRBJ2-7 TRBV27 TRBD1 TGTGCCAGCAGTTTTTGGGGACAGGGGATGAACGAGCAGTACTTC CASSFWGQGMNEQYF
NA TRBJ1-6 TRBV6-2/TRBV6-3 TRBD1 TGTGCCAGCAGTTACGCAGGGGGCGGTTCACCCCTCCACTTT CASSYAGGGSPLHF
NA TRBJ1-5 TRBV6-5 TRBD1 TGTGCCAGCAGGGGGGGACAGCAACCCAATCAGCCCCAGCATTTT CASRGGQQPNQPQHF
NA TRBJ1-5 TRBV24-1 NA TGTGCCACCAGTGATACAAGCCGGGGGTATAGCAATCAGCCCCAGCATTTT CATSDTSRGYSNQPQHF
NA TRBJ2-5 TRBV15 TRBD1 TGTGCCACCAACAGGGGGACAGGGTGGGGAGAGACCCAGTACTTC CATNRGTGWGETQYF
once TRBJ1-1 TRBV18 TRBD1 TGTGCCAGCTCACCCCTTAAACCGGGACAGGGTATGGTTGAAGCTTTCTTT CASSPLKPGQGMVEAFF
NA TRBJ2-3 TRBV6-6 NA TGTGCCGCAGGATCAGGGATGGGTTGGGGCACAGATACGCAGTATTTT CAAGSGMGWGTDTQYF
NA TRBJ1-1 TRBV7-2 NA TGTGCCAGCAGCTCTCGAGGGGGTAGCACTGAAGCTTTCTTT CASSSRGGSTEAFF
NA TRBJ2-3 TRBV19 TRBD1 TGTGCCACCCAAGACAGGGAGACAGATACGCAGTATTTT CATQDRETDTQYF
NA TRBJ1-2 TRBV5-1 NA TGCGCCAGCAGCCCTCGCGGAAACTATGGCTACACCTTC CASSPRGNYGYTF
NA TRBJ2-5 TRBV5-8 TRBD2 TGTGCCAGCAGCCCGGGACTAGCGGGGTCAATGAAGACCCAGTACTTC CASSPGLAGSMKTQYF
NA TRBJ2-6 TRBV15 NA TGTGCCACCAGCAGAGATCCGCAGGGTGGTAACGTCCTGACTTTC CATSRDPQGGNVLTF
NA TRBJ1-1 TRBV11-2 NA TGTGCCAGCAGCTTAGGTCAGGTTCTCAACACTGAAGCTTTCTTT CASSLGQVLNTEAFF
NA TRBJ1-3 TRBV3-1/TRBV3-2 NA TGTGCCAGCAGCCAACCCCTTGTCTCTGGAAACACCATATATTTT CASSQPLVSGNTIYF
NA TRBJ2-2 TRBV3-1/TRBV3-2 TRBD1 TGTGCCAGCAGCCTTACCGGGACAGGGACCGCCGGGGAGCTGTTTTTT CASSLTGTGTAGELFF
NA TRBJ2-5 TRBV14 NA TGTGCCAGCAGCCAAGAATCAGGGTCCAGGGAGACCCAGTACTTC CASSQESGSRETQYF
NA TRBJ1-1 TRBV7-8 TRBD1 TGTGCCAGCAGAGGACAGGGGGCCACTGAAGCTTTCTTT CASRGQGATEAFF
few TRBJ1-3 TRBV11-2 NA TGTGCCAGCAGCTTAGGGGTGAGGCCTTCCTCTGGAAACACCATATATTTT CASSLGVRPSSGNTIYF
NA TRBJ1-3 TRBV2 TRBD1 TGTGCCAGCAGGTTACAGGGGGAGTTATCTGGAAACACCATATATTTT CASRLQGELSGNTIYF
many TRBJ1-4 TRBV10-2 NA TGCGCCAGCAGTATGGCCTCCGGACAAGGAGAAAAACTGTTTTTT CASSMASGQGEKLFF
NA TRBJ2-7 TRBV4-3 NA TGCGCCAGCAGCCAAGATATCTCCTACGAGCAGTACTTC CASSQDISYEQYF
NA TRBJ1-2 TRBV6-6 NA TGTGCCAGCAGTTACTCCAGATATGGCTACACCTTC CASSYSRYGYTF
NA TRBJ2-1 TRBV7-2 TRBD2 TGTGCCAGCAGCTTCTTAGCGGGGGTATACAATGAGCAGTTCTTC CASSFLAGVYNEQFF
NA TRBJ2-5 TRBV23-1 NA TGCGCCAGCAGTCAATCTAAGACAGGCCTCCAAGAGACCCAGTACTTC CASSQSKTGLQETQYF